These 2 T cell receptor beta chains were all obtained from the same sample, sequenced in a study of identical twins. TCRdb independently ran MiXCR on the 5' RACE reads; one entry per CDR3 protein. This sample has roughly 1,500,000 distinct CDR3 sequences, with roughly a third found just once. Sequenced: cord blood. Receptors were obtained from a newborn girl in good health.

This clonotype was found a few times. The chain uses TRBV30 and TRBJ2-4; D is unresolved. V was trimmed by 2 bases and J by 7 bases, leaving 12 bases between them. Germline V lookup: CDR1 GTSNPN, CDR2 SVGIG (reference sequence). This CDR3 comprises 13 residues. CDR3 nucleotide sequence: TGTGCCTGGAGTTCAGGACCTGGGAACATTCAGTACTTC. Translated: CAWSSGPGNIQYF. Full variable domain (missing parts from reference TRBV30 and TRBJ2-4): SQTIHQWPATLVQPVGSPLSLECTVEGTSNPNLYWYRQAAGRGLQLLFYSVGIGQISSEVPQNLSASRPQDRQFILSSKKLLLSDSGFYLCAWSSGPGNIQYFGAGTRLSVL.

This clonotype has a handful of counts. CDR3 loop: CASSRGPSLYEQYF. In nucleotides, the CDR3 is TGTGCCAGCAGCAGGGGACCCTCCCTATACGAGCAGTACTTC. This chain joins TRBV7-7 and TRBJ2-5; D may correspond to TRBD1 or TRBD2 (5 bases each). The J call may be wrong; the DNA end is better matched by TRBJ2-7. Per the germline V gene, CDR1 is SSHAT and CDR2 is FNYEAQ (reference sequence). This CDR3 has 14 residues.